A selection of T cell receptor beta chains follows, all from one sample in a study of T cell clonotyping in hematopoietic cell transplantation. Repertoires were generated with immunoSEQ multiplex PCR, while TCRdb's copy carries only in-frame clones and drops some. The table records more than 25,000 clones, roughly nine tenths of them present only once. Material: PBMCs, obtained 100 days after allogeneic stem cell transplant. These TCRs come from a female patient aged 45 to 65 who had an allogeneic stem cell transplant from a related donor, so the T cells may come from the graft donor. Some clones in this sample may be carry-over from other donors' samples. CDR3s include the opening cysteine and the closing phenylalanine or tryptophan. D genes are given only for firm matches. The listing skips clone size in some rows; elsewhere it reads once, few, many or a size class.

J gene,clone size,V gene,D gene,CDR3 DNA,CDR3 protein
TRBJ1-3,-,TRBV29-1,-,TGCAGCGTTGAAGAAGGGGGTCGGGGGGCCCCCCATGGAAACACCATATATTTT,CSVEEGGRGAPHGNTIYF
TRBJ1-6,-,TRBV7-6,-,TGTGCCAGCAGCGTACAGGGAGGGCATTCACCCCTCCACTTT,CASSVQGGHSPLHF
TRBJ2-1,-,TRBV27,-,TGTGCCAGCAGTCCATCCACAGGTATCCCGGACAATGAGCAGTTCTTC,CASSPSTGIPDNEQFF
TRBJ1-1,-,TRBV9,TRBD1,TGTGCCAGCAGCGTAGGGACAGGCTATGGGAGCACTGAAGCTTTCTTT,CASSVGTGYGSTEAFF
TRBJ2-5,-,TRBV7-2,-,TGTGCCAGCAGCTTCCTCGCCGGTGGGACCCAGTACTTC,CASSFLAGGTQYF
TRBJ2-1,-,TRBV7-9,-,TGTGCCAGCAGCTTAGATGTCCTGTCGTTCTTC,CASSLDVLSFF
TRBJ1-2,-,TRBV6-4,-,TGTGCCAGCAGTCCTCTCGGCTACACCTTC,CASSPLGYTF
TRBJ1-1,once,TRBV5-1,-,TGCGCCAGCAGCTTGGATCCCGGAGCCCCCGAAGCTTTCTTT,CASSLDPGAPEAFF
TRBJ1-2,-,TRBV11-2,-,TGTGCCAGCAGCGGGGGACGGGGCAACTATGGCTACACCTTC,CASSGGRGNYGYTF
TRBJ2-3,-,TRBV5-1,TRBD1,TGCGCCAGCAGCTTGTCGGGACAGGTTAACACAGATACGCAGTATTTT,CASSLSGQVNTDTQYF
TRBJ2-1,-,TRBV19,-,TGTGCCAGTAGTTCAAGTCGGGGGCCCTACAATGAGCAGTTCTTC,CASSSSRGPYNEQFF
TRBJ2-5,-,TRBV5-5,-,TGTGCCAGCAGCTTGTGGGAAGAGACCCAGTACTTC,CASSLWEETQYF
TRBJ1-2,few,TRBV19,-,TGTGCCAGTACTAGGGGCCTAACCTACTCCTATGGCTACACCTTC,CASTRGLTYSYGYTF
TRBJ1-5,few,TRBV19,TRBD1,TGTGCCAGTAGTATCTTTGACAGGGATCGCCCCCAGCATTTT,CASSIFDRDRPQHF
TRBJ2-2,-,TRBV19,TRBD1,TGTGCCAGAAGAGGGACAGGGGAGGCCACCGGGGAGCTGTTTTTT,CARRGTGEATGELFF
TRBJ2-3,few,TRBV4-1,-,TGCGCCAGCAGCCAAGATCGCACCTATATCGCAGATACGCAGTATTTT,CASSQDRTYIADTQYF
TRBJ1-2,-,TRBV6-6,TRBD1,TGTGCCAGCACCGCGGACAGGCCGAACTATGGCTACACCTTC,CASTADRPNYGYTF
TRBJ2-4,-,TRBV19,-,TGTGCCAGTAGTCCAGGGGGGGATTATGTTCAGTACTTC,CASSPGGDYVQYF
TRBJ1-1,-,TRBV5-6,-,TGTGCCAGCAGCTTAGAGGTGTACGGGAACACTGAAGCTTTCTTT,CASSLEVYGNTEAFF
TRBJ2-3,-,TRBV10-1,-,TGCGCCAGCAGTGCAATGCCGCTTGTGGGGGATACGCAGTATTTT,CASSAMPLVGDTQYF
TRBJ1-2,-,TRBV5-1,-,TGCGCCAGCAGCTTCCACAGGGTTGGCTACACCTTC,CASSFHRVGYTF
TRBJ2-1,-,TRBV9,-,TGTGCCAGCAGCGTAGGGGCAGTTGATGAGCAGTTCTTC,CASSVGAVDEQFF
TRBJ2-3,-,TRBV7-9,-,TGTGCCAGCAGCTTATCGCGAAGCAGGAACACAGATACGCAGTATTTT,CASSLSRSRNTDTQYF
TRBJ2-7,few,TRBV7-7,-,TGTGCCAGCAGCGAGGACATCGGCTACGAGCAGTACTTC,CASSEDIGYEQYF
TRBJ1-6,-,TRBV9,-,TGTGCCAGCAGCGCGGGGGACATGGGACCCTATTCACCCCTCCACTTT,CASSAGDMGPYSPLHF
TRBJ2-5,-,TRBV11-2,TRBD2,TGTGCCAGCAGCGCCCTCTTTGCGGGGGGGCGCGAGACCCAGTACTTC,CASSALFAGGRETQYF
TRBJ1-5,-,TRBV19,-,TGTGCCAGTAGTAGGCAGTACCTCCTCACCTCCCAGCCCCAGCATTTT,CASSRQYLLTSQPQHF
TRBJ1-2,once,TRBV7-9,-,TGTGCCAGCAGCCAAGCAGGGAGGTATGGCTACACCTTC,CASSQAGRYGYTF
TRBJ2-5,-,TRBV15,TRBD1,TGTGCCACCAGCATTCAGGGGGACAAACAAGAGACCCAGTACTTC,CATSIQGDKQETQYF
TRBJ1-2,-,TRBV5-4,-,TGTGCCAGCAGCTACAGGCCCGACTATGGCTACACCTTC,CASSYRPDYGYTF
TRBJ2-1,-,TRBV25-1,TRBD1,TGTGCCAGCAGTGTGACAGGGACGAGGAATGAGCAGTTCTTC,CASSVTGTRNEQFF
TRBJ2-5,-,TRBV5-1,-,TGCGCCAGCAGCCCTGGTGTGGGACAACAAGAGACCCAGTACTTC,CASSPGVGQQETQYF
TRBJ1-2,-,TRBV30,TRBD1,TGTGCCTGGAGTTCAGGGGGATCTAACTATGGCTACACCTTC,CAWSSGGSNYGYTF
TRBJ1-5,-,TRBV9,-,TGTGCCAGCAGCGTGGGGGGGAGACCTGATCAGCCCCAGCATTTT,CASSVGGRPDQPQHF
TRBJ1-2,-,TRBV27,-,TGTGCCAGCAGTCTATCCGGGGATAACTATGGCTACACCTTC,CASSLSGDNYGYTF
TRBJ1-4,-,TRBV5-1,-,TGCGCCAGCAGCTCTGATCCCGGGGTGGCAAATACGTTTTTT,CASSSDPGVANTFF
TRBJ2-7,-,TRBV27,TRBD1,TGTGCCAGCAGCAGGGGGCGCTTCTCCTACGAGCAGTACTTC,CASSRGRFSYEQYF
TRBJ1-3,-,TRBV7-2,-,TGTGCCAGCAGCTTAGCTGGGTTAAGGTTCTCTGGAAACACCATATATTTT,CASSLAGLRFSGNTIYF
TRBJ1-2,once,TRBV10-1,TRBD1,TGCGCCAGCATCAGGGGGACTAACTATGGCTACACCTTC,CASIRGTNYGYTF
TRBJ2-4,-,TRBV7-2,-,TGTGCCAGCAGCTTAGTGGTGACGGTCCAAGCCAAAAACATTCAGTACTTC,CASSLVVTVQAKNIQYF
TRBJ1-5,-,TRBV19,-,TGTGCCAGTAGTATCTTCGGCTGGCAGCCCCAGCATTTT,CASSIFGWQPQHF
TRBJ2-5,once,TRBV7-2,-,TGTGCCAGCAGCTTAGCGCCGGGACAAGAGACCCAGTACTTC,CASSLAPGQETQYF
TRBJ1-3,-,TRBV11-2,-,TGTGCCGACGGCCAAGTGGCTGGAAACACCATATATTTT,CADGQVAGNTIYF
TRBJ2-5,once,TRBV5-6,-,TGTGCCAGCAGCGCTTTGGCAGCGGGCCGCCAAGAGACCCAGTACTTC,CASSALAAGRQETQYF
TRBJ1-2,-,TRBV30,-,TGTGCCTGGAGTGTACTGCAGGGCCCGGGGGGCTACACCTTC,CAWSVLQGPGGYTF
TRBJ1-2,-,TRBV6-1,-,TGTGCCAGCATAACAGCTAACTATGGCTACACCTTC,CASITANYGYTF
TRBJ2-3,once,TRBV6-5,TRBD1,TGTGCCAGCAGTTACGGCGACAGGGGAGCGGATACGCAGTATTTT,CASSYGDRGADTQYF
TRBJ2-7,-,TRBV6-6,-,TGTGCCAGCAGTACCACCCGCGAGCAGTACTTC,CASSTTREQYF
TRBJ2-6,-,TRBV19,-,TGTGCCAGTAGTATAGACAGAGCCGGGGCCAACGTCCTGACTTTC,CASSIDRAGANVLTF
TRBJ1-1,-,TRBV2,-,TGTGCCAGCAGGGGTCCCGAGGGCACTTACACTGAAGCTTTCTTT,CASRGPEGTYTEAFF
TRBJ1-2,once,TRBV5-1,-,TGCGCCAGCAGCTGGGGCTATGGCTACACCTTC,CASSWGYGYTF
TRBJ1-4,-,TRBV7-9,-,TGTGCCAGCAGCCGCGGGATTAATGAAAAACTGTTTTTT,CASSRGINEKLFF
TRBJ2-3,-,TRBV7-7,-,TGTGCCAGCAGCTCATCTTATTCTAGCACAGATACGCAGTATTTT,CASSSSYSSTDTQYF
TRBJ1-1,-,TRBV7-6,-,TGTGCCAGCAGCCAGGAAGGAATTTTCACTGAAGCTTTCTTT,CASSQEGIFTEAFF